The rows below give T cell receptor beta chains drawn from one sample of a study of T cell responses to AZD1222 COVID-19 vaccine. The assay was immunoSEQ multiplex PCR, and TCRdb's table has in-frame clones only and misses some. The table shows under 130,000 clones, with 88% occurring only once. Sequenced material: peripheral blood, taken on day 0 of AZD1222 vaccination. These receptors were obtained from an adult in good health. CDR3s include the opening cysteine and the closing phenylalanine or tryptophan. The D gene is left open where the match is weak. Size values are once, few and many counts, or a class for expanded clones, and some rows have none.

TRBJ1-2	TRBV2	.	once	CASSEVSYGYTF	TGTGCCAGCAGTGAAGTCAGCTATGGCTACACCTTC
TRBJ2-1	TRBV24-1	TRBD1	.	CATSDSGGEQFF	TGTGCCACCAGTGACTCAGGGGGTGAGCAGTTCTTC
TRBJ2-7	TRBV10-1	TRBD1	.	CASSRDSYYEQYF	TGCGCCAGCAGCCGGGACAGCTACTACGAGCAGTACTTC
TRBJ1-2	TRBV19	TRBD1	.	CASSIPRTGYGYTF	TGTGCCAGTAGTATCCCCCGGACAGGCTATGGCTACACCTTC
TRBJ2-1	TRBV18	TRBD1	once	CASSPQGQTNNEQFF	TGTGCCAGCTCACCACAGGGACAGACTAACAATGAGCAGTTCTTC
TRBJ1-1	TRBV18	.	.	CASSLNAGDTEAFF	TGTGCCAGCTCACTTAACGCGGGGGACACTGAAGCTTTCTTT
TRBJ2-5	TRBV28	.	.	CASSREETQYF	TGTGCCAGCAGCCGAGAAGAGACCCAGTACTTC
TRBJ1-2	TRBV6-5	.	.	CASRFGIGYGYTF	TGTGCCAGCAGGTTTGGGATCGGCTATGGCTACACCTTC
TRBJ2-3	TRBV7-2	.	.	CASSSRRVSTDTQYF	TGTGCCAGCAGCTCCAGACGGGTCAGCACAGATACGCAGTATTTT
TRBJ1-5	TRBV19	.	few	CASKGYQSSNQPQHF	TGTGCCAGTAAGGGGTATCAGAGTAGCAATCAGCCCCAGCATTTT
TRBJ1-3	TRBV6-5	.	.	CASSYSTLGLGNTIYF	TGTGCCAGCAGTTACTCAACCCTCGGATTGGGGAACACCATATATTTT
TRBJ2-4	TRBV5-5	TRBD2	.	CASSLLGAGKNIQYF	TGTGCCAGCAGCTTGTTGGGAGCGGGGAAAAACATTCAGTACTTC
TRBJ1-2	TRBV28	TRBD1	.	CASSSGQGATYGYTF	TGTGCCAGCAGTTCCGGACAGGGGGCGACCTATGGCTACACCTTC
TRBJ2-5	TRBV6-6	.	.	CASSSQKTQYF	TGTGCCAGCAGTTCACAGAAGACCCAGTACTTC
TRBJ1-5	TRBV7-2	TRBD1	once	CASSWFPTGGYQPQHF	TGTGCCAGCAGCTGGTTTCCGACAGGGGGGTATCAGCCCCAGCATTTT
TRBJ2-2	TRBV7-9	.	.	CASSLNSGDPNTGELFF	TGTGCCAGCAGCCTTAATTCAGGGGATCCGAACACCGGGGAGCTGTTTTTT
TRBJ2-1	TRBV5-8	TRBD1	.	CASSLAPTGHNEQFF	TGTGCCAGCAGCTTGGCCCCGACAGGGCACAATGAGCAGTTCTTC
TRBJ1-2	TRBV5-4	.	.	CASSLEAGNYGYTF	TGTGCCAGCAGCTTGGAGGCGGGTAACTATGGCTACACCTTC
TRBJ1-1	TRBV9	.	.	CASSDGTYTEAFF	TGTGCCAGCAGCGACGGGACGTACACTGAAGCTTTCTTT
TRBJ1-6	TRBV5-1	.	.	CASSGGSGARGSPLHF	TGCGCCAGCAGCGGCGGTTCAGGGGCGAGAGGGTCACCCCTCCACTTT
TRBJ2-7	TRBV28	TRBD2	.	CAAGGVVSYEQYF	TGTGCCGCGGGGGGGGTGGTCTCCTACGAGCAGTACTTC
TRBJ1-3	TRBV7-2	.	.	CASSFETGRNTIYF	TGTGCCAGCAGCTTTGAGACAGGTAGAAACACCATATATTTT
TRBJ1-2	TRBV30	.	.	CAWSAVGGYTF	TGTGCCTGGAGTGCAGTGGGAGGCTACACCTTC
TRBJ1-4	TRBV5-1	TRBD1	.	CASSLEFTGAANEKLFF	TGCGCCAGCAGCTTGGAATTCACAGGGGCGGCTAATGAAAAACTGTTTTTT
TRBJ1-1	TRBV3-1/TRBV3-2	.	.	CAAAAGGVTEAFF	TGTGCCGCTGCCGCGGGGGGGGTCACTGAAGCTTTCTTT
TRBJ1-6	TRBV6-5	TRBD1	.	CASRDSGGSPLHF	TGTGCCAGCAGGGACTCAGGGGGTTCACCCCTCCACTTT
TRBJ2-7	TRBV29-1	TRBD2	.	CSFQRGGGSHEQYF	TGCAGCTTCCAACGGGGGGGAGGGTCCCACGAGCAGTACTTC
TRBJ2-7	TRBV2	TRBD2	.	CASTSGGSYEQYF	TGTGCCAGCACTAGCGGGGGCTCCTACGAGCAGTACTTC
TRBJ2-1	TRBV25-1	.	.	CASSELSGTLHNEQFF	TGTGCCAGCAGTGAATTGTCTGGGACCCTCCACAATGAGCAGTTCTTC
TRBJ1-5	TRBV10-3	.	.	CAISGQSNQPQHF	TGTGCCATCAGTGGGCAATCCAATCAGCCCCAGCATTTT
TRBJ1-1	TRBV28	.	.	CATRGRSEAFF	TGTGCCACCCGGGGACGTTCAGAAGCTTTCTTT
TRBJ1-1	TRBV7-8	TRBD1	.	CASSLGYDRAAFF	TGTGCCAGCAGCTTAGGATATGACAGGGCGGCTTTCTTT
TRBJ1-1	TRBV6-5	.	.	CASSQTGSNTEAFF	TGTGCCAGCAGTCAAACAGGTTCGAACACTGAAGCTTTCTTT
TRBJ2-6	TRBV19	.	.	CASTPQVTGANVLTF	TGTGCCAGTACCCCACAGGTTACTGGGGCCAACGTCCTGACTTTC
TRBJ1-3	TRBV7-9	.	once	CASSPRGDSGNTIYF	TGTGCCAGCAGCCCCAGGGGAGACTCTGGAAACACCATATATTTT
TRBJ2-7	TRBV28	.	.	CASSIGHSSYEQYF	TGTGCCAGCAGTATCGGACACAGCTCCTACGAGCAGTACTTC
TRBJ1-5	TRBV2	.	.	CASNLQGLEGQPQHF	TGTGCCAGCAATCTCCAGGGGTTGGAGGGTCAGCCCCAGCATTTT
TRBJ1-2	TRBV6-5	TRBD1	.	CASSRPGTGIGYTF	TGTGCCAGCAGTCGCCCCGGGACAGGGATCGGCTACACCTTC
TRBJ1-2	TRBV11-3	TRBD1	.	CASSLTGGYGYTF	TGTGCCAGCAGCTTGACAGGGGGCTATGGCTACACCTTC
TRBJ1-1	TRBV2	.	.	CASSGVGPAVTEAFF	TGTGCCAGCAGTGGGGTAGGGCCGGCGGTGACTGAAGCTTTCTTT
TRBJ2-5	TRBV12-3/TRBV12-4	TRBD2	.	CASRPSGGETQYF	TGTGCCAGCAGGCCCTCGGGGGGGGAGACCCAGTACTTC
TRBJ1-4	TRBV6-5	.	.	CASSYSRRGSGEKLFF	TGTGCCAGCAGTTACTCGAGGAGGGGGTCGGGCGAAAAACTGTTTTTT
TRBJ1-1	TRBV3-1/TRBV3-2	TRBD1	.	CASSPDRRTEAFF	TGTGCCAGCAGCCCGGACAGGAGGACTGAAGCTTTCTTT
TRBJ2-1	TRBV11-2	TRBD2	.	CASSPGLWLAADNEQFF	TGTGCCAGCAGCCCCGGGCTTTGGCTAGCGGCCGACAATGAGCAGTTCTTC
TRBJ1-2	TRBV4-1	.	.	CASSITDNYGYTF	TGCGCCAGCAGCATAACAGATAACTATGGCTACACCTTC
TRBJ1-5	TRBV2	.	.	CASRERGSGYQPQHF	TGTGCCAGCAGGGAAAGGGGATCGGGCTATCAGCCCCAGCATTTT
TRBJ1-3	TRBV25-1	TRBD1	.	CASSDSGTGGNTIYF	TGTGCCAGCAGTGACTCGGGGACAGGTGGAAACACCATATATTTT
TRBJ1-5	TRBV4-1	.	.	CASSQDHGYSNQPQHF	TGCGCCAGCAGCCAAGATCACGGATATAGCAATCAGCCCCAGCATTTT
TRBJ2-5	TRBV5-4	TRBD1	few	CASSSAGTGGQETQYF	TGTGCCAGCAGCTCCGCCGGGACAGGGGGACAGGAGACCCAGTACTTC
TRBJ1-1	TRBV19	TRBD1	.	CASSISGDRGTEAFF	TGTGCCAGTAGTATATCGGGGGACAGGGGGACTGAAGCTTTCTTT
TRBJ1-1	TRBV19	.	.	CASSMGVLAEAFF	TGTGCCAGTAGTATGGGGGTTTTGGCTGAAGCTTTCTTT
TRBJ1-4	TRBV4-2	TRBD1	.	CASSPTGGSEKLFF	TGTGCCAGCAGCCCGACAGGGGGGAGTGAAAAACTGTTTTTT
TRBJ1-3	TRBV4-3	.	.	CASSQEGGSPTAGNTIYF	TGCGCCAGCAGCCAAGAGGGGGGGTCTCCAACGGCAGGAAACACCATATATTTT
TRBJ2-2	TRBV19	.	.	CASSISLSGELFF	TGTGCCAGTAGTATTTCCCTCAGCGGGGAGCTGTTTTTT
TRBJ1-5	TRBV7-8	TRBD1	.	CASGSGTANQPQHF	TGTGCCAGCGGTTCCGGGACAGCAAATCAGCCCCAGCATTTT
TRBJ2-7	TRBV2	.	.	CARGKTYEQYF	TGTGCCAGGGGAAAAACCTACGAGCAGTACTTC
TRBJ1-1	TRBV9	.	.	CASSVFVATEAFF	TGTGCCAGCAGCGTATTTGTCGCAACTGAAGCTTTCTTT
TRBJ2-1	TRBV6-4	TRBD2	.	CASSDGGGATYEQFF	TGTGCCAGCAGTGATGGCGGGGGGGCTACTTACGAGCAGTTCTTC